The 30 T cell receptor beta chains in this list originate from one sample, sequenced in a study of T cell repertoires in ileal Crohn's disease. Repertoires were generated with immunoSEQ multiplex PCR, while TCRdb's copy carries only in-frame clones and drops some. The sample holds thousands of clones, under 90% seen once. Source material: ileal tissue. These receptors all come from an adult with Crohn's disease.

The V call is TRBV2, the J call TRBJ2-3; 9 nucleotides line up with TRBD2. This CDR3 spans 14 amino acids. Per germline, CDR1 SNHLY and CDR2 FYNNEI. V lost 11 bases, J lost 4 bases, and 10 bases stayed unmatched. This chain's CDR3 is CAGEGGGGPDTQYF. CDR3 DNA: TGTGCCGGCGAGGGCGGGGGGGGGCCAGATACGCAGTATTTT.

The rearrangement uses TRBV30 and TRBJ1-1, with a weak D call TRBD1 (6 bases). This CDR3 is built from 14 residues. The V end lost 3 bases, the J end lost 4 bases, and 15 bases lay between the germline ends. Looked up from germline, CDR1 is GTSNPN and CDR2 is SVGIG (reference sequence). The CDR3 DNA follows: TGTGCCTGGAGAAAGGGGGGGCCTGGCACTGAAGCTTTCTTT. It encodes CAWRKGGPGTEAFF.

The chain is built from TRBV5-1 and TRBJ2-1; D may be TRBD2 (6 bases). CDR3 length: 15 amino acids. V was cut by 7 bases and J by 2 bases, with 16 bases left in between. Germline V gives CDR1 SGHRS, CDR2 YFSETQ. CDR3 amino acids: CASAEGGNPYNEQFF. The CDR3 coding sequence is TGCGCCAGCGCCGAGGGAGGAAATCCCTACAATGAGCAGTTCTTC.

The chain combines TRBV9 with TRBJ2-7; a weak D match, TRBD1 (6 bases). Germline assignment: CDR1 SGDLS and CDR2 YYNGEE. Between the trimmed V and J ends, which lost 0 bases and 0 bases, there was a span of 10 bases. The CDR3 is 15 amino acids. As DNA, the CDR3 is TGTGCCAGCAGCGTAGGGACAGCTAGCTCCTACGAGCAGTACTTC. Residues: CASSVGTASSYEQYF.

V and J are TRBV6-6 and TRBJ2-1, with a possible D match to TRBD2 (6 bases). The CDR3 runs to 16 residues. Per the germline V gene, CDR1 is MNHNY and CDR2 is SVGAGI (reference sequence). V dropped 6 bases and J dropped 4 bases, with 19 bases sitting between them. The CDR3 DNA is TGTGCCAGCAGGCAAGCTACGGGACTCGCATACAATGAGCAGTTCTTC. This codes for CASRQATGLAYNEQFF.

The chain links TRBV28 to TRBJ1-1; D not certain. The CDR3 length is 13 residues. Germline CDR1 MDHEN, CDR2 SYDVKM. Deletions cut 4 bases from V and 4 bases from J, with 10 bases between. In nucleotides, the CDR3 is TGTGCCAGCAGTTCGGCCGACACCACTGAAGCTTTCTTT. Encoded protein: CASSSADTTEAFF.

The J gene is TRBJ1-5, the V gene TRBV27; D is possibly TRBD1 (6 bases). This CDR3 spans 15 amino acids. V shed 3 bases and J shed 2 bases, with 11 bases lying between them. Germline lookup yields CDR1 MNHEY and CDR2 SMNVEV (reference sequence). The CDR3 loop reads CASSFTQGGNQPQHF. DNA of the CDR3: TGTGCCAGCAGTTTTACACAGGGTGGCAATCAGCCCCAGCATTTT.

In this sample, this clone turned up a few times. V and J are TRBV6-6 and TRBJ2-7; 8 nucleotides line up with TRBD2. V was clipped by 2 bases and J by 5 bases; unmatched bases: 2. In germline, CDR1 is MNHNY, CDR2 SVGAGI (reference sequence). This CDR3 comprises 13 residues. The CDR3 DNA follows: TGTGCCAGCAGTTACCTACTAGCGGACGAGCAGTACTTC. Protein product: CASSYLLADEQYF.

This chain connects TRBV2 to TRBJ2-1; 11 nucleotides agree with TRBD2. The germline V gene has CDR1 SNHLY and CDR2 FYNNEI. This CDR3 spans 15 amino acids. J lost 6 bases, V lost 7 bases, and 8 bases had no gene match. CDR3 sequence reads: CASTLLAGVGNEQFF. In DNA form, the CDR3 reads TGTGCCAGCACCCTACTAGCGGGAGTTGGCAATGAGCAGTTCTTC.

This rearrangement joins TRBV7-3 to TRBJ2-3, with a possible D match to TRBD1 (5 bases). The CDR3 runs 15 residues. Deletions cut 1 base from V and 1 base from J, with 9 bases between. CDR1 and CDR2 (germline): SGHTA, FQGTGA. CDR3 in amino acids: CASSLRFRGTDTQYF. In DNA, the CDR3 is TGTGCCAGCAGCTTAAGATTCAGGGGCACAGATACGCAGTATTTT.

This clone was recorded once. The V call is TRBV28, the J call TRBJ1-2, with unresolved D. The CDR3 totals 12 residues. Deletions cut 8 bases from V and 4 bases from J, with 11 bases between. Germline lookup yields CDR1 MDHEN and CDR2 SYDVKM. The DNA of the CDR3 is TGTGCCAGCCTAGGAGGGCTCTATGGCTACACCTTC. Its translation: CASLGGLYGYTF.

The count of this clone is one. The chain uses TRBV5-4 and TRBJ1-1; D is ambiguous. The length of the CDR3 is 15 residues. In germline, CDR1 is SGHNT, CDR2 YYREEE (reference sequence). The germline V and J ends were trimmed by 0 bases and 0 bases, with 9 bases remaining between them. As DNA, the CDR3 is TGTGCCAGCAGCTTGGACGCGGATTTGAACACTGAAGCTTTCTTT. It specifies CASSLDADLNTEAFF. The complete variable domain, with remaining parts taken from reference TRBV5-4 and TRBJ1-1, reads ETGVTQSPTHLIKTRGQQVTLRCSSQSGHNTVSWYQQALGQGPQFIFQYYREEENGRGNFPPRFSGLQFPNYSSELNVNALELDDSALYLCASSLDADLNTEAFFGQGTRLTVV.

This clone was seen just once. This sequence joins TRBV9 and TRBJ2-5; 16 positions agree with TRBD2. The J call may be wrong; the DNA end is better matched by TRBJ2-7. CDR1 and CDR2 (germline): SGDLS, YYNGEE. The CDR3 has 16 residues. This CDR3 is CASSPGTSGRANEQYF. The CDR3 nucleotides are TGTGCCAGCAGCCCCGGGACTAGCGGGAGGGCAAACGAGCAGTACTTC.

The gene calls are TRBV29-1 and TRBJ2-3; 9 bases are shared with TRBD1. The junction had 6 bases not matched to a gene; V was cut back by 5 bases and J by 0 bases. This CDR3 contains 15 residues. Germline CDR1 SQVTM, CDR2 ANQGSEA. The CDR3 is CSVFGTGFSTDTQYF. The CDR3, as DNA: TGCAGCGTTTTCGGGACAGGGTTTAGCACAGATACGCAGTATTTT.

In this sample, this clone turned up once. This sequence joins TRBV28 and TRBJ1-6; 9 bases are a match to TRBD1. The CDR3 contains 15 residues. The germline V gene has CDR1 MDHEN and CDR2 SYDVKM. V was pared by 10 bases and J by 5 bases, with 9 bases of the junction left unmatched. The DNA for the CDR3 is TGTGCCACCAGCCCTAGGGACAGGGATAATTCACCCCTCCACTTT. Its protein is CATSPRDRDNSPLHF.

Remarks on this clone: A read error may produce the germline difference seen at one junction end. The CDR3 region has the DNA TGTGCCAGCAGTTCTCCGCGGCAGGCCCGGGGAGCTGTTTTT. Its protein product is CASSSPRQARGAVF. The gene calls are TRBV2 and TRBJ2-2, with D possibly matching TRBD2 (5 bases). The germline gives CDR1 SNHLY, CDR2 FYNNEI. CDR3 length: 14 amino acids.

This chain links TRBV27 with TRBJ1-2, with D perhaps matching TRBD1 (6 bases). Germline values: CDR1 MNHEY, CDR2 SMNVEV (reference sequence). The V end was cut by 6 bases, the J end by 4 bases, with 15 bases between. The CDR3 runs to 14 residues. CDR3 in DNA: TGTGCCAGCAGGAACAGGGATCGGGGCTATGGCTACACCTTC. It codes for CASRNRDRGYGYTF.

CDR3 bases: TGTGCCAGCAGCGTAGCGTCGGGAGGGCCGCATGAGCAGTTCTTC. It translates to CASSVASGGPHEQFF. The chain uses TRBV9 and TRBJ2-1; 8 bases fit TRBD2. Germline assignment: CDR1 SGDLS and CDR2 YYNGEE. The J segment lost 8 bases and the V segment lost 0 bases, leaving 7 bases of the junction unmatched. There are 15 residues in the CDR3.

Remarks on this clone: Within the sample, other DNA sequences also encode this same CDR3. The J gene is TRBJ2-3, the V gene TRBV11-2; D is undetermined. The length of the CDR3 is 13 residues. V was clipped by 1 base and J by 3 bases, with 5 bases between them. Germline lookup yields CDR1 SGHAT and CDR2 FQNNGV. The CDR3 is CASSLAGTDTQYF. The DNA for the CDR3 is TGTGCCAGCAGCTTAGCGGGTACAGATACGCAGTATTTT.

The chain carries TRBV5-4 and TRBJ2-4, with 7 positions matching TRBD1. CDR3 size: 14 residues. With V trimmed by 0 bases and J by 6 bases, 3 bases remained unmatched. Germline lookup yields CDR1 SGHNT and CDR2 YYREEE (reference sequence). The CDR3 coding sequence is TGTGCCAGCAGCTTGGGACAGGGTGGAAACATTCAGTACTTC. Translation gives CASSLGQGGNIQYF.

Only one count was recorded for this clone. The genes are TRBV5-4 and TRBJ1-3; D perhaps matches TRBD1 (5 bases). The CDR3 runs to 14 residues. Germline loops: CDR1 SGHNT, CDR2 YYREEE (reference sequence). V shed 9 bases and J shed 2 bases, with 15 bases lying between them. CDR3 in DNA: TGTGCCACCAGTCCCCGGGGGGCTGGAAACACCATATATTTT. It is translated as CATSPRGAGNTIYF.

The rearrangement joins TRBV7-2 to TRBJ2-3; 10 bases map to TRBD2. The CDR3 is 15 residues long. Germline lookup yields CDR1 SGHTA and CDR2 FQGNSA. V dropped 5 bases and J dropped 4; count of bases not matched to a gene: 6. The CDR3 coding sequence is TGTGCCAGCAGCCCTACTAGCGGGACAGCAGATACGCAGTATTTT. The encoded protein is CASSPTSGTADTQYF.

The J gene is TRBJ2-7, the V gene TRBV9; 7 bases align to TRBD1. Germline assignment: CDR1 SGDLS and CDR2 YYNGEE. The CDR3 is made up of 14 amino acids. With V trimmed by 4 bases and J by 2 bases, 6 bases remained unmatched. CDR3: CASSPGDRAYEQYF. As DNA, the CDR3 is TGTGCCAGCAGCCCAGGGGACAGAGCCTACGAGCAGTACTTC.

The rearrangement links TRBV7-2 to TRBJ2-7, with 8 bases matching TRBD2. V was pared by 5 bases and J by 0 bases, with 9 bases of the junction left unmatched. The CDR3 has 16 residues. The germline gives CDR1 SGHTA, CDR2 FQGNSA. CDR3 residues: CASSPDGGGSSYEQYF. For the CDR3, the DNA is TGTGCCAGCAGCCCCGACGGGGGGGGTAGCTCCTACGAGCAGTACTTC.

CDR3 residues: CASSLGQSSYEQYF. CDR3 in DNA: TGCGCCAGCAGCTTGGGACAGAGCTCCTACGAGCAGTACTTC. The chain has TRBV5-1 and TRBJ2-5; D might be TRBD1 (5 bases). Near its end, the DNA agrees better with TRBJ2-7, so the J call may be wrong. The CDR3 runs 14 residues. Germline values: CDR1 SGHRS, CDR2 YFSETQ.

The chain combines TRBV5-6 with TRBJ2-5, with D perhaps matching TRBD1 (6 bases). Germline CDR1 SGHDT, CDR2 YYEEEE. The CDR3 extends over 13 amino acids. V gave up 4 bases and J gave up 3 bases, with 10 bases separating them. The CDR3 is CASSRDMEETQYF. CDR3 in DNA: TGTGCCAGCAGCCGGGACATGGAAGAGACCCAGTACTTC.

This sequence joins TRBV11-2 and TRBJ1-4; 10 bases map to TRBD1. The CDR3 loop spans 16 amino acids. The germline gives CDR1 SGHAT, CDR2 FQNNGV. With 2 bases clipped from V and 6 bases from J, the junction kept 6 bases outside the gene matches. The CDR3 region has the DNA TGTGCCAGCAGCTTAAACCCCGGGACAGGGGATGAAAAACTGTTTTTT. This codes for CASSLNPGTGDEKLFF. Using reference TRBV11-2 and TRBJ1-4 for the parts outside the CDR3, the full variable domain is EAGVAQSPRYKIIEKRQSVAFWCNPISGHATLYWYQQILGQGPKLLIQFQNNGVVDDSQLPKDRFSAERLKGVDSTLKIQPAKLEDSAVYLCASSLNPGTGDEKLFFGSGTQLSVL.

This chain uses TRBV25-1 with TRBJ2-6; TRBD1 is a possible D gene (5 bases). The germline V and J ends were trimmed by 5 bases and 5 bases, with 22 bases remaining between them. From germline, CDR1 is MGHDK and CDR2 SYGVNS. CDR3 size: 18 residues. The CDR3 DNA is TGTGCCAGCAGTTGCGAAAAGACTGGACAAAGTCGGGCCAACGTCCTGACTTTC. Its protein product is CASSCEKTGQSRANVLTF. The complete variable domain, with remaining parts taken from reference TRBV25-1 and TRBJ2-6, reads EADIYQTPRYLVIGTGKKITLECSQTMGHDKMYWYQQDPGMELHLIHYSYGVNSTEKGDLSSESTVSRIRTEHFPLTLESARPSHTSQYLCASSCEKTGQSRANVLTFGAGSRLTVL.

The chain has TRBV6-1 and TRBJ2-7, with 12 bases lining up with TRBD1. Germline trimming cut 4 bases from V and 9 bases from J; bases unmatched to any gene: 13. The CDR3 sequence is 16 residues long. The germline V gene encodes CDR1 MNHNS and CDR2 SASEGT. Here the CDR3 reads CASSGGQGASRSMQYF. The CDR3 coding sequence is TGTGCCAGCAGTGGGGGACAGGGGGCAAGCCGTTCGATGCAGTACTTC.

The chain employs TRBV9 and TRBJ2-5; a possible D gene is TRBD1 (5 bases). The CDR3 consists of 15 residues. Germline V gives CDR1 SGDLS, CDR2 YYNGEE. Deletions cut 0 bases from V and 4 bases from J, with 13 bases between. CDR3 DNA sequence: TGTGCCAGCAGCGTAGGACCAGGTGGGGCAGAGACCCAGTACTTC. It is translated as CASSVGPGGAETQYF.